The rows below give T cell receptor beta chains drawn from one sample of a study of long-term antiretroviral therapy in people with HIV. Only in-frame clones appear in the TCRdb table, and some are missing; sequencing was by immunoSEQ multiplex PCR. The sample carries 20,000 to 25,000 clones, roughly 80% recorded once. The sequences come from unsorted PBMCs, collected 1.6 years after starting antiretroviral therapy. The receptors originated from a man aged 40-55 years with HIV. CDR3s include the opening cysteine and the closing phenylalanine or tryptophan. Each record gives: D gene, V gene, J gene, clone size, CDR3 protein, CDR3 DNA. The D gene is left open where the match is weak. Clone size is not always given. Where it is, it says once, few, many or a class for expanded clones.

d_call: TRBD1; v_call: TRBV4-2; j_call: TRBJ1-1; clone_size: once; cdr3_aa: CASSHARQGVPEAFF; cdr3_nt: TGTGCCAGCAGCCATGCTCGACAGGGAGTACCTGAAGCTTTCTTT
d_call: TRBD1; v_call: TRBV10-3; j_call: TRBJ1-1; clone_size: -; cdr3_aa: CASRENRGGTEAFF; cdr3_nt: TGTGCCTCAAGGGAGAACAGGGGGGGGACTGAAGCTTTCTTT
d_call: -; v_call: TRBV20-1; j_call: TRBJ1-3; clone_size: -; cdr3_aa: CSARGGNTIYF; cdr3_nt: TGCAGTGCTCGTGGGGGAAACACCATATATTTT
d_call: -; v_call: TRBV11-1; j_call: TRBJ2-3; clone_size: -; cdr3_aa: CASSLKGGTDTQYF; cdr3_nt: TGTGCCAGCAGCTTAAAGGGGGGCACAGATACGCAGTATTTT
d_call: -; v_call: TRBV12-5; j_call: TRBJ2-5; clone_size: -; cdr3_aa: CASGPRTGGETQYF; cdr3_nt: TGTGCTAGTGGGCCCCGAACGGGGGGCGAGACCCAGTACTTC
d_call: -; v_call: TRBV6-1; j_call: TRBJ1-2; clone_size: -; cdr3_aa: CASRGRAGYGYTF; cdr3_nt: TGTGCCAGCAGGGGACGGGCGGGTTATGGCTACACCTTC
d_call: -; v_call: TRBV4-1; j_call: TRBJ1-5; clone_size: -; cdr3_aa: CASSQEARDNQPQHF; cdr3_nt: TGCGCCAGCAGCCAAGAAGCCAGGGACAATCAGCCCCAGCATTTT
d_call: TRBD2; v_call: TRBV19; j_call: TRBJ2-1; clone_size: -; cdr3_aa: CASSNPATSGRYNEQFF; cdr3_nt: TGTGCCAGTAGTAACCCAGCGACTAGCGGGAGATACAATGAGCAGTTCTTC
d_call: TRBD1; v_call: TRBV11-1; j_call: TRBJ1-2; clone_size: -; cdr3_aa: CASSASDRGTYTF; cdr3_nt: TGTGCCAGCAGCGCCAGCGACAGGGGGACCTACACCTTC
d_call: -; v_call: TRBV29-1; j_call: TRBJ1-5; clone_size: -; cdr3_aa: CSVATGGGDQPQHF; cdr3_nt: TGCAGCGTTGCCACGGGAGGGGGTGACCAGCCCCAGCATTTT
d_call: -; v_call: TRBV14; j_call: TRBJ2-1; clone_size: -; cdr3_aa: CASSAPNTEQFF; cdr3_nt: TGTGCCAGCAGCGCCCCCAATACCGAGCAGTTCTTC
d_call: -; v_call: TRBV11-1; j_call: TRBJ1-1; clone_size: -; cdr3_aa: CASSPAGGGLNTEAFF; cdr3_nt: TGTGCCAGCAGCCCCGCCGGCGGGGGCCTGAACACTGAAGCTTTCTTT
d_call: -; v_call: TRBV10-3; j_call: TRBJ1-1; clone_size: -; cdr3_aa: CAISESGARGSAFF; cdr3_nt: TGTGCCATCAGTGAGTCTGGTGCGAGGGGGTCGGCTTTCTTT
d_call: -; v_call: TRBV27; j_call: TRBJ2-5; clone_size: -; cdr3_aa: CASSLSGLPLGGTQYF; cdr3_nt: TGTGCCAGCAGTTTGTCGGGACTTCCATTGGGAGGGACCCAGTACTTC
d_call: TRBD1; v_call: TRBV7-9; j_call: TRBJ2-7; clone_size: -; cdr3_aa: CASSLKGAVYEQYF; cdr3_nt: TGTGCCAGCAGCTTGAAGGGGGCGGTCTACGAGCAGTACTTC
d_call: -; v_call: TRBV13; j_call: TRBJ1-1; clone_size: once; cdr3_aa: CASSSPTDSRNTEAFF; cdr3_nt: TGTGCCAGCAGCTCCCCAACGGACAGTCGGAACACTGAAGCTTTCTTT
d_call: TRBD1; v_call: TRBV10-1; j_call: TRBJ2-2; clone_size: -; cdr3_aa: CASSEAGGFTGELFF; cdr3_nt: TGCGCCAGCAGTGAAGCAGGGGGCTTCACCGGGGAGCTGTTTTTT
d_call: -; v_call: TRBV10-3; j_call: TRBJ1-1; clone_size: once; cdr3_aa: CAISDRTTSNTEAFF; cdr3_nt: TGTGCCATCAGTGACAGGACGACTTCAAACACTGAAGCTTTCTTT
d_call: -; v_call: TRBV6-1; j_call: TRBJ1-3; clone_size: -; cdr3_aa: CASSEWTVGNTIYF; cdr3_nt: TGTGCCAGCAGTGAATGGACAGTCGGAAACACCATATATTTT
d_call: -; v_call: TRBV7-7; j_call: TRBJ1-3; clone_size: -; cdr3_aa: CASSLAVGNTIYF; cdr3_nt: TGTGCCAGCAGCTTAGCAGTAGGAAACACCATATATTTT
d_call: -; v_call: TRBV7-8; j_call: TRBJ1-4; clone_size: -; cdr3_aa: CASSLVRWNEKLFF; cdr3_nt: TGTGCCAGCAGCCTGGTGAGATGGAATGAAAAACTGTTTTTT
d_call: -; v_call: TRBV7-2; j_call: TRBJ1-2; clone_size: -; cdr3_aa: CASSSSVTDSNYGYTF; cdr3_nt: TGTGCCAGCAGCTCCAGCGTGACGGACTCTAACTATGGCTACACCTTC
d_call: TRBD2; v_call: TRBV29-1; j_call: TRBJ2-3; clone_size: -; cdr3_aa: CSVDDLLAGSTDTQYF; cdr3_nt: TGCAGCGTTGACGACTTACTAGCGGGATCCACAGATACGCAGTATTTT
d_call: -; v_call: TRBV11-2; j_call: TRBJ1-1; clone_size: -; cdr3_aa: CASSLAPGPEDTEAFF; cdr3_nt: TGTGCCAGCAGCTTAGCACCGGGACCAGAGGACACTGAAGCTTTCTTT
d_call: -; v_call: TRBV7-2; j_call: TRBJ2-7; clone_size: -; cdr3_aa: CASSVRLSRGLSSYEQYF; cdr3_nt: TGTGCCAGCAGCGTAAGATTATCCCGGGGACTGTCCTCCTACGAGCAGTACTTC
d_call: -; v_call: TRBV6-5; j_call: TRBJ2-7; clone_size: -; cdr3_aa: CASSSSGAGLSYEQYF; cdr3_nt: -
d_call: -; v_call: TRBV4-1; j_call: TRBJ1-5; clone_size: -; cdr3_aa: CASSQDPQGLNQPQHF; cdr3_nt: TGCGCCAGCAGCCAAGACCCCCAGGGCCTAAATCAGCCCCAGCATTTT
d_call: -; v_call: TRBV19; j_call: TRBJ2-3; clone_size: -; cdr3_aa: CASSIDPDSTDTQYF; cdr3_nt: TGTGCCAGTAGTATAGATCCGGACTCCACAGATACGCAGTATTTT
d_call: TRBD1; v_call: TRBV5-1; j_call: TRBJ2-5; clone_size: -; cdr3_aa: CASSVAPGQQETQYF; cdr3_nt: TGCGCCAGCAGCGTAGCGCCGGGACAGCAAGAGACCCAGTACTTC
d_call: TRBD1; v_call: TRBV27; j_call: TRBJ1-1; clone_size: -; cdr3_aa: CASSSRQGPNTEAFF; cdr3_nt: TGTGCCAGCAGTTCCCGACAGGGACCGAACACTGAAGCTTTCTTT
d_call: TRBD1; v_call: TRBV6-5; j_call: TRBJ1-2; clone_size: few; cdr3_aa: CASSYSWTGEYGYTF; cdr3_nt: TGTGCCAGCAGTTACTCGTGGACAGGGGAGTATGGCTACACCTTC
d_call: -; v_call: TRBV28; j_call: TRBJ1-4; clone_size: -; cdr3_aa: CASSLTDRINEKLFF; cdr3_nt: TGTGCCAGCAGTCTCACTGACAGGATAAATGAAAAACTGTTTTTT
d_call: -; v_call: TRBV4-1; j_call: TRBJ1-4; clone_size: -; cdr3_aa: CASSRRTVNEKLFF; cdr3_nt: TGCGCCAGCAGCCGCCGGACAGTAAATGAAAAACTGTTTTTT
d_call: -; v_call: TRBV4-1; j_call: TRBJ2-3; clone_size: -; cdr3_aa: CASSQRTDTQYF; cdr3_nt: TGCGCCAGCAGCCAAAGGACAGATACGCAGTATTTT
d_call: TRBD1; v_call: TRBV30; j_call: TRBJ2-7; clone_size: once; cdr3_aa: CAWSLTGKGQYF; cdr3_nt: TGTGCCTGGAGTTTGACAGGGAAAGGGCAGTACTTC
d_call: -; v_call: TRBV5-1; j_call: TRBJ1-5; clone_size: -; cdr3_aa: CASSLEVGQPQHF; cdr3_nt: TGCGCCAGCAGCTTGGAAGTAGGTCAGCCCCAGCATTTT
d_call: -; v_call: TRBV2; j_call: TRBJ2-7; clone_size: -; cdr3_aa: CASTRGYSYEQYF; cdr3_nt: TGTGCCAGCACAAGGGGGTACTCCTACGAGCAGTACTTC
d_call: -; v_call: TRBV30; j_call: TRBJ2-2; clone_size: -; cdr3_aa: CAWSGGLGGELFF; cdr3_nt: TGTGCCTGGAGTGGAGGACTTGGCGGGGAGCTGTTTTTT
d_call: TRBD1; v_call: TRBV4-2; j_call: TRBJ2-7; clone_size: -; cdr3_aa: CASRNTPGQGNDEQYF; cdr3_nt: TGTGCCAGCAGGAATACCCCGGGACAGGGGAACGACGAGCAGTACTTC
d_call: -; v_call: TRBV12-5; j_call: TRBJ2-1; clone_size: -; cdr3_aa: CASGLRTDNEQFF; cdr3_nt: TGTGCTAGTGGTCTAAGGACCGACAATGAGCAGTTCTTC
d_call: -; v_call: TRBV6-5; j_call: TRBJ1-1; clone_size: -; cdr3_aa: CASSPQSMMNTEAFF; cdr3_nt: TGTGCCAGCAGTCCCCAGTCCATGATGAACACTGAAGCTTTCTTT
d_call: TRBD1; v_call: TRBV13; j_call: TRBJ2-1; clone_size: few; cdr3_aa: CASSSDRGPYNEQFF; cdr3_nt: TGTGCCAGCAGCTCGGACAGGGGACCCTACAATGAGCAGTTCTTC
d_call: -; v_call: TRBV7-8; j_call: TRBJ1-2; clone_size: few; cdr3_aa: CASSLMGSSGPRGF; cdr3_nt: TGTGCCAGCAGCTTAATGGGCTCGTCGGGACCTAGAGGCTTC
d_call: TRBD1; v_call: TRBV2; j_call: TRBJ2-1; clone_size: -; cdr3_aa: CASSARSGTDNEQFF; cdr3_nt: TGTGCCAGCAGTGCCAGATCCGGGACAGACAATGAGCAGTTCTTC
d_call: -; v_call: TRBV6-5; j_call: TRBJ2-2; clone_size: once; cdr3_aa: CASTEGLRTGELFF; cdr3_nt: TGTGCCAGCACGGAGGGGCTGCGCACCGGGGAGCTGTTTTTT